This T cell receptor beta chain was obtained from a study of blood T cell repertoires in COVID-19. Study in general: Acute-phase and convalescent COVID-19 samples originated in the United States, Italy and Spain. PBMCs, B-cell-depleted T cells, or T cells provided the cDNA or gDNA that made up the material.

Germline values: CDR1 ENHRY, CDR2 SYGVKD. The J segment lost 3 bases and the V segment lost 0 bases, leaving 16 bases of the junction unmatched. This CDR3 has 20 amino acids. Per the study methods: Researchers report that nucleated cell counts were estimated from reference gene primer amplification. Produced via immunoSEQ multiplex PCR; TCRdb's table is partial and in-frame only. That table gives V, J and clone size, and the DNA gave D and trimming. The table shows about 80,000 clones, with roughly 80% occurring only once. Input material: peripheral blood. The source of this sequence is a woman in her seventies with acute or convalescent COVID-19. The J gene is TRBJ2-2, the V gene TRBV10-3; 7 bases align to TRBD2. The CDR3 DNA reads as TGTGCCATCAGTGAGTCGGATTTGGCGGGAGTTAATTGGGACACCGGGGAGCTGTTTTTT. It is translated as CAISESDLAGVNWDTGELFF.